These 5 T cell receptor beta chains came from one sample sequenced in a study of T cells in Graves' hyperthyroidism and ophthalmopathy. Amplification of TCR beta CDR3 regions used RNA as the template. Using the HTBI primer set, a first-round RT-PCR was run on the TCR CDR3. TCRdb reprocessed the multiplex PCR reads via MiXCR and lists one record per CDR3 protein. This table holds 620,000 or so distinct CDR3 sequences, around 15% found once. The sequencing sample was made of blood. Receptor source: a woman in her forties or fifties with Graves' ophthalmopathy.

This sequence joins TRBV6-5 and TRBJ2-2; 9 bases are a match to TRBD1. CDR1 and CDR2 from the germline V gene are MNHEY and SVGAGI. CDR3 length: 16 amino acids. The J segment lost 2 bases and the V segment lost 2 bases, leaving 3 bases of the junction unmatched. The DNA for the CDR3 is TGTGCCAGCAGTTACCCGGGACAGGGTAACACCGGGGAGCTGTTTTTT. It yields the protein CASSYPGQGNTGELFF.

This chain links TRBV5-1 with TRBJ1-2; 7 positions match TRBD1. The CDR3 consists of 15 residues. Trimming cost V 2 bases and J 10 bases; bases outside gene matches: 14. Per germline, CDR1 SGHRS and CDR2 YFSETQ. CDR3 sequence: CASSFDRERVLDYTF. The CDR3 nucleotides are TGCGCCAGCAGCTTCGACAGGGAAAGGGTATTGGACTACACCTTC.

This clonotype has a count of ten or more. The genes are TRBV24-1 and TRBJ2-1, with D hard to call. Deletions cut 3 bases from V and 8 bases from J, with 13 bases between. Germline lookup yields CDR1 KGHDR and CDR2 SFDVKD. The CDR3 spans 14 residues. The CDR3 DNA sequence: TGTGCCACCAGTGATGGTGGACCTGGTGATGAGCAGTTCTTC. This translates into CATSDGGPGDEQFF.

In this sample, this clonotype turned up many times. The V call is TRBV20-1, the J call TRBJ1-1; TRBD1 is a possible D gene (5 bases). The V end was cut by 2 bases, the J end by 2 bases, with 9 bases between. CDR1 and CDR2 from the germline V gene are DFQATT and SNEGSKA (reference sequence). CDR3 length equals 13 residues. CDR3 in amino acids: CSARRQPNTEAFF. Written as DNA, the CDR3 is TGCAGTGCTAGAAGACAGCCCAACACTGAAGCTTTCTTT.

V gene TRBV15 combines with J gene TRBJ2-7, with unresolved D. The CDR3 spans 14 residues. V lost 0 bases and J lost 3, with 9 bases in between. Germline CDR1 is LNHNV and CDR2 is YYDKDF (reference sequence). CDR3 region: CATSREGLVYEQYF. The CDR3 region has the DNA TGTGCCACCAGCAGAGAAGGGCTAGTCTACGAGCAGTACTTC.